One sample yielded the 10 T cell receptor beta chains listed below, sequenced in a study of T-cell memory formation after mild COVID-19. A single record per CDR3 protein comes from TCRdb applying MiXCR to the 5' RACE reads. Seen here are about 290,000 distinct CDR3 sequences, more than 15% observed once, and the top ten hold roughly 24%. Material: PBMCs or a T cell subset sorted from them (not recorded which). These receptors all come from a man aged 18 to 30 who had mild COVID-19 (a few samples of this study predate the infection). Cell type and time point are not known.

This clonotype occurred many times. The chain is built from TRBV5-1 and TRBJ1-6; D call uncertain. V lost 0 bases and J lost 7, with 8 bases in between. The CDR3 has 14 residues. Germline V gene lookup returns CDR1 SGHRS and CDR2 YFSETQ. As DNA, the CDR3 is TGCGCCAGCAGCTTGGACAAGTCAAATTCACCCCTCCACTTT. Protein product: CASSLDKSNSPLHF.

The rearrangement links TRBV5-5 to TRBJ2-1, with 9 bases that match TRBD1. V lost 4 bases, J lost 4 bases, and 9 bases stayed unmatched. CDR3 length equals 16 residues. CDR1 is SGHKS and CDR2 is YYEKEE in the germline V gene (reference sequence). Written as DNA, the CDR3 is TGTGCCAGCAGCCCCGGAGGGGGACAGGGTTACAATGAGCAGTTCTTC. Translation: CASSPGGGQGYNEQFF. Together with reference TRBV5-5 and TRBJ2-1, the CDR3 gives the full variable domain: DAGVTQSPTHLIKTRGQQVTLRCSPISGHKSVSWYQQVLGQGPQFIFQYYEKEERGRGNFPDRFSARQFPNYSSELNVNALLLGDSALYLCASSPGGGQGYNEQFFGPGTRLTVL.

There are a few counts of this clonotype. This chain links TRBV11-2 with TRBJ2-5; 8 bases line up with TRBD2. The trim removed 1 base at V and 2 bases at J, leaving 3 bases unmatched. CDR1 and CDR2 (germline): SGHAT, FQNNGV. The CDR3 is 15 amino acids. The CDR3 loop is CASSLARGGQETQYF. The CDR3 nucleotides read TGTGCCAGCAGCTTAGCACGGGGGGGACAAGAGACCCAGTACTTC.

V gene TRBV18 combines with J gene TRBJ1-1; D is unresolved. The CDR3 extends over 15 amino acids. Germline V CDR1 and CDR2: KGHSH, LQKENI. Trimming left V 0 bases short and J 12 bases short, with 20 bases between. The CDR3 bases are TGTGCCAGCTCACCACCTTCAGGCAGTCCGCCTTTTCCTTTCTTT. It codes for CASSPPSGSPPFPFF.

In this sample, this clonotype turned up a few times. J is TRBJ2-7 and V is TRBV12-3 or TRBV12-4; D perhaps matches TRBD1 (6 bases). The CDR3 covers 16 residues. The V gene lost 4 bases and the J gene lost 1 base, with 17 bases spanning the gap. The CDR3 DNA reads TGTGCCAGCAGTTGGGGCCTCACAGGGACATCCTACGAGCAGTACTTC. It specifies CASSWGLTGTSYEQYF.

The V gene is TRBV7-9, the J gene TRBJ2-3; 10 bases are a match to TRBD2. Looked up from germline, CDR1 is SEHNR and CDR2 is FQNEAQ (reference sequence). J gave up 6 bases and V 4 bases, and 7 bases lay outside the gene matches. The CDR3 contains 15 residues. CDR3 amino acids: CASSSSLAGADTQYF. The CDR3 coding sequence is TGTGCCAGCAGCTCCTCGCTAGCGGGGGCTGATACGCAGTATTTT.

This clonotype was seen more than once but under ten times. The V call is TRBV27, the J call TRBJ1-4; D is possibly TRBD1 (6 bases). Trimming shortened V by 5 bases and J by 11 bases, and 15 bases separated the two germline ends. Germline CDR1 MNHEY, CDR2 SMNVEV (reference sequence). The CDR3 extends over 13 amino acids. This CDR3 is CASSHTGTRKLFF. In DNA, the CDR3 is TGTGCCAGCAGTCATACAGGGACGAGGAAACTGTTTTTT.

This clonotype was recorded a few times. The chain recombines TRBV6-2 or TRBV6-3 with TRBJ1-5; 12 bases align to TRBD1. CDR3 length: 15 residues. Per germline, CDR1 MNHEY and CDR2 SVGEGT. With 4 bases clipped from V and 5 bases from J, the junction kept 3 bases outside the gene matches. CDR3: CASSLGQGAYQPQHF. CDR3 in DNA: TGTGCCAGCAGTTTGGGACAGGGGGCATATCAGCCCCAGCATTTT.

The rearrangement links TRBV29-1 to TRBJ1-1; 7 bases line up with TRBD1. The CDR3 extends over 13 amino acids. V dropped 5 bases and J dropped 1; count of bases not matched to a gene: 4. Per germline, CDR1 SQVTM and CDR2 ANQGSEA. CDR3 protein: CSVHRGRNTEAFF. Written as DNA, the CDR3 is TGCAGCGTTCACAGGGGCAGGAACACTGAAGCTTTCTTT.

The chain employs TRBV7-6 and TRBJ1-5; D perhaps matches TRBD1 (6 bases). V was trimmed by 1 base and J by 9 bases, leaving 13 bases between them. This CDR3 contains 14 residues. The germline V gene has CDR1 SGHVS and CDR2 FNYEAQ. The CDR3 here is CASSLGAGEVPQHF. The CDR3 DNA reads as TGTGCCAGCAGCTTAGGGGCAGGGGAAGTGCCCCAGCATTTT.